The 9 T cell receptor beta chains presented below share a single source sample, sequenced in a study of shared clonotypes between healthy human individuals. Some clones are missing from TCRdb's copy, which holds only in-frame ones; the method was immunoSEQ multiplex PCR. This table holds roughly 890,000 clones, more than 85% found once. CD45RO negativity and positive selection for CCR7 defined naive CD8 cells, a population that excluded terminally differentiated effector memory CD45RA+ cells. The sample was naive CD8+ T cells sorted from blood. These receptors came from a man aged 25-45 years in good health.

The chain links TRBV28 to TRBJ2-1; D is unresolved. This CDR3 is 13 amino acids long. V shed 2 bases and J shed 7 bases, with 9 bases lying between them. Germline assignment: CDR1 MDHEN and CDR2 SYDVKM. CDR3 bases: TGTGCCAGCAGTTTACCCGGGTCAAATGAGCAGTTCTTC. Protein: CASSLPGSNEQFF.

Comments on this clone: Other DNA sequences of this sample code for an identical CDR3. The V call is TRBV7-8, the J call TRBJ1-5, with D possibly being TRBD1 (6 bases). CDR1 is SGHVS and CDR2 is FQNEAQ in the germline V gene. CDR3 length: 15 residues. Trimming took 3 bases from V and 1 from J, leaving 10 bases between them. The CDR3 sequence: CASSLARGSNQPQHF. CDR3 in DNA: TGTGCCAGCAGCTTGGCAAGGGGGAGCAATCAGCCCCAGCATTTT. Supplemented by reference TRBV7-8 and TRBJ1-5, the full variable domain reads GAGVSQSPRYKVAKRGQDVALRCDPISGHVSLFWYQQALGQGPEFLTYFQNEAQLDKSGLPSDRFFAERPEGSVSTLKIQRTQQEDSAVYLCASSLARGSNQPQHFGDGTRLSIL.

This chain connects TRBV29-1 to TRBJ2-7; 8 bases align to TRBD1. The CDR3 extends over 13 amino acids. Germline CDR1 and CDR2: SQVTM and ANQGSEA. Unmatched junction bases numbered 2, after V lost 4 bases and J lost 0 bases. The CDR3 DNA follows: TGCAGCGTTGGGACAGGGAGCTCCTACGAGCAGTACTTC. It specifies CSVGTGSSYEQYF.

The chain couples TRBV7-9 to TRBJ1-1; D gene ambiguous. The V end was cut by 4 bases, the J end by 0 bases, with 9 bases between. Germline assignment: CDR1 SEHNR and CDR2 FQNEAQ (reference sequence). The CDR3 totals 14 residues. The CDR3 bases are TGTGCCAGCAGCTCGGAGGGCGTGAACACTGAAGCTTTCTTT. Translation: CASSSEGVNTEAFF.

A word on this clone: Other nucleotide sequences from this sample produce the same CDR3. J is TRBJ1-2 and V is TRBV5-1; a weak D match, TRBD1 (6 bases). Germline values: CDR1 SGHRS, CDR2 YFSETQ. The CDR3 extends over 14 amino acids. V lost 0 bases, J lost 2 bases, and 8 bases lay in between. The CDR3 DNA reads as TGCGCCAGCAGCTTGGGGCAGGGGAACTATGGCTACACCTTC. This translates into CASSLGQGNYGYTF.

The chain couples TRBV19 to TRBJ2-7, with D maybe TRBD1 (6 bases). Deletions cut 3 bases from V and 3 bases from J, with 15 bases between. CDR1 and CDR2 (germline): LNHDA, SQIVND (reference sequence). CDR3 size: 15 residues. CDR3 sequence (DNA): TGTGCCAGTAGTATTGGACAGTCTGTCCACTACGAGCAGTACTTC. It translates to CASSIGQSVHYEQYF. Drawing the rest from reference TRBV19 and TRBJ2-7, the complete variable domain is DGGITQSPKYLFRKEGQNVTLSCEQNLNHDAMYWYRQDPGQGLRLIYYSQIVNDFQKGDIAEGYSVSREKKESFPLTVTSAQKNPTAFYLCASSIGQSVHYEQYFGPGTRLTVT.

CDR3 residues: CASSLAGNSYNEQFF. DNA of the CDR3: TGTGCCAGCAGTTTGGCGGGAAACTCCTACAATGAGCAGTTCTTC. The chain links TRBV27 to TRBJ2-1, with D tentatively TRBD2 (6 bases). Trimming stripped 3 bases from V and 0 bases from J, with 9 bases between. CDR1 is MNHEY and CDR2 is SMNVEV in the germline V gene (reference sequence). The length of the CDR3 is 15 residues.

The V and J genes are TRBV15 and TRBJ1-5; D gene unclear. Germline lookup yields CDR1 LNHNV and CDR2 YYDKDF (reference sequence). The V and J ends lost 0 bases and 1 base respectively, with 13 bases between them. This CDR3 is built from 17 residues. CDR3 sequence (DNA): TGTGCCACCAGCAGAGATGGTGGAGGAACGAGCAATCAGCCCCAGCATTTT. Protein product: CATSRDGGGTSNQPQHF.

To note about this clone: One end of the junction fails to match germline, which may point to a read error. This chain joins TRBV4-1 and TRBJ2-5; D remains ambiguous. The germline V gene has CDR1 MGHRA and CDR2 YSYEKL. The CDR3 covers 13 residues. The CDR3 here is CASSQENQETQYF. CDR3 nucleotides: TGCGCCAGCAGCCAAGAAAACCAGGAGACCCAGTACTTC.